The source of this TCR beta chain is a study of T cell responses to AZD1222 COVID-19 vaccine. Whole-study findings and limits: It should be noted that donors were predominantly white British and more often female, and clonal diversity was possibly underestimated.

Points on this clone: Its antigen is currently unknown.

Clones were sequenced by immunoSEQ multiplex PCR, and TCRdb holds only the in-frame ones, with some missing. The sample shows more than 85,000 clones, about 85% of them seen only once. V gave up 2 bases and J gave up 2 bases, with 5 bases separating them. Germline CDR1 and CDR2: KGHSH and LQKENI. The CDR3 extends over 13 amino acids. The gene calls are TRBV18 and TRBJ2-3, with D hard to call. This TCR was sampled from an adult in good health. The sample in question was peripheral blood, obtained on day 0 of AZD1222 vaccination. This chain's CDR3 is CASSPYSTDTQYF. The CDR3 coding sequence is TGTGCCAGCTCACCATACTCCACAGATACGCAGTATTTT.